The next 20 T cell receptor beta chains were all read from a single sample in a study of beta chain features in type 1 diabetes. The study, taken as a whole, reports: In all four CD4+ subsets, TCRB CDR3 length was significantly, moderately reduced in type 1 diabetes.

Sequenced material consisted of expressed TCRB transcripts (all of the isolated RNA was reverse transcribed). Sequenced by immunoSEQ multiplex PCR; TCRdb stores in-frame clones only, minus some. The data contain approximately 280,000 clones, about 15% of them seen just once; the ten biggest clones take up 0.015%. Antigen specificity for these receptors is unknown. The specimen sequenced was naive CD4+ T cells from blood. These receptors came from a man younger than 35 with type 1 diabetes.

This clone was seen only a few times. The CDR3 loop is CASTRSGISYEQYF. The CDR3 coding sequence is TGTGCCAGCACCCGTAGCGGGATCAGCTACGAGCAGTACTTC. The V and J genes are TRBV6-5 and TRBJ2-7; 8 bases align to TRBD2. The CDR3 is 14 amino acids. The V segment lost 7 bases and the J segment 3 bases; nucleotides outside the gene matches: 8. Per the germline V gene, CDR1 is MNHEY and CDR2 is SVGAGI.

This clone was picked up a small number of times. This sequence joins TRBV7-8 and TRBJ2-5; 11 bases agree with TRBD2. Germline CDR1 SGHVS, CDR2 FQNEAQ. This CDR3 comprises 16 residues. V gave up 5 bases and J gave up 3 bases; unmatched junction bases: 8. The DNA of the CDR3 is TGTGCCAGCAGCACCTTAGCGGGGGGGAATAAAGAGACCCAGTACTTC. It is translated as CASSTLAGGNKETQYF.

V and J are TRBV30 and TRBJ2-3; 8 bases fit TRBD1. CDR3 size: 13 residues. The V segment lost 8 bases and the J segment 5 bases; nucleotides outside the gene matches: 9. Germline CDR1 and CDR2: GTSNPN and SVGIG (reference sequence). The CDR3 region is CAASDRVRDTQYF. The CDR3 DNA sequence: TGTGCCGCCTCGGACAGGGTGAGAGATACGCAGTATTTT.

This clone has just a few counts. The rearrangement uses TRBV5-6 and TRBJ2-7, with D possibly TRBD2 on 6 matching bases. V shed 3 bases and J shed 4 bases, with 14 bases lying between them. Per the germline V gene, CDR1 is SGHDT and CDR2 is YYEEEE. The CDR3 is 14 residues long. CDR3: CASSSPGLAYEQYF. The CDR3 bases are TGTGCCAGCAGCTCACCGGGACTGGCATACGAGCAGTACTTC.

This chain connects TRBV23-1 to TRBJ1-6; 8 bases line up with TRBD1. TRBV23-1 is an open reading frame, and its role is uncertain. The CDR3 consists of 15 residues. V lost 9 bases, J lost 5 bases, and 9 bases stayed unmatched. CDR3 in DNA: TGCGCCAGGGAAGACAGGGGTAGGGATAATTCACCCCTCCACTTT. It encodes CAREDRGRDNSPLHF.

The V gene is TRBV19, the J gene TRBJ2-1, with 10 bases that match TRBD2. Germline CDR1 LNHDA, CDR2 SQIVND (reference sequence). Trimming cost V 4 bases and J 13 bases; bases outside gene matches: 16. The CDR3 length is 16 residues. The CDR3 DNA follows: TGTGCCAGTAGTACCCACGGACTAGCGGATGGGAAATCTCAGTTCTTC. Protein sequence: CASSTHGLADGKSQFF.

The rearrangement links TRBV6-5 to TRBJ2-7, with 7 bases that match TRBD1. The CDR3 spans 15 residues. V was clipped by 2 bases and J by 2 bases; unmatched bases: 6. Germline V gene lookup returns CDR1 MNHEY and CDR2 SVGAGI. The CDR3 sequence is CASSYAKGQTYEQYF. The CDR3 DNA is TGTGCCAGCAGTTACGCGAAGGGACAGACCTACGAGCAGTACTTC.

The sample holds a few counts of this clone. Here the CDR3 reads CAWMAGDLRGIISYEQYF. The CDR3 DNA is TGTGCCTGGATGGCGGGGGATTTGCGGGGGATAATATCCTACGAGCAGTACTTC. This chain joins TRBV30 and TRBJ2-7; 7 nucleotides line up with TRBD2. This CDR3 has 18 residues. Germline trimming cut 4 bases from V and 1 base from J; bases unmatched to any gene: 19. Germline-derived CDR1 and CDR2 are GTSNPN and SVGIG (reference sequence).

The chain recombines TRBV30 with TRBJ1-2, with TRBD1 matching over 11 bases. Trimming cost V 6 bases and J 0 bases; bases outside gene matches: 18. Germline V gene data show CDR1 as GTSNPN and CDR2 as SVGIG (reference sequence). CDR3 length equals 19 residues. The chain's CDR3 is CACPPAGTGGRRANYGYTF. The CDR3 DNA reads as TGTGCCTGCCCTCCGGCCGGGACAGGGGGTAGAAGAGCTAACTATGGCTACACCTTC.

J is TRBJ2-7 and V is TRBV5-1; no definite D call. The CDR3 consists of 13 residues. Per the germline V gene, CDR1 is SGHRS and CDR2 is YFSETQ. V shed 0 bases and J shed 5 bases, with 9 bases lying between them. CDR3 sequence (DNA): TGCGCCAGCAGCTTGGACCGGGTCAACGAGCAGTACTTC. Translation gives CASSLDRVNEQYF. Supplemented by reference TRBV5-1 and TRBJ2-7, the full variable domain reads KAGVTQTPRYLIKTRGQQVTLSCSPISGHRSVSWYQQTPGQGLQFLFEYFSETQRNKGNFPGRFSGRQFSNSRSEMNVSTLELGDSALYLCASSLDRVNEQYFGPGTRLTVT.

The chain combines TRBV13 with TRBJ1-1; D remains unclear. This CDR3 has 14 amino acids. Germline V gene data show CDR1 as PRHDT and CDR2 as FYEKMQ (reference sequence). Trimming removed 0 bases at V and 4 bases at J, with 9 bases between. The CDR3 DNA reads TGTGCCAGCAGCTTAGGTGGTCCCAGCACTGAAGCTTTCTTT. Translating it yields CASSLGGPSTEAFF. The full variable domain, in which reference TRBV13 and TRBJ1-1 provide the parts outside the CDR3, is AAGVIQSPRHLIKEKRETATLKCYPIPRHDTVYWYQQGPGQDPQFLISFYEKMQSDKGSIPDRFSAQQFSDYHSELNMSSLELGDSALYFCASSLGGPSTEAFFGQGTRLTVV.

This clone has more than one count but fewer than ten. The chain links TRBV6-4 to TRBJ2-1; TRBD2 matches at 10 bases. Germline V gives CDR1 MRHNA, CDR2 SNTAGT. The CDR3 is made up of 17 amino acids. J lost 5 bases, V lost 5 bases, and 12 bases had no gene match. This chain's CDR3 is CASSTSGGAFRNNEQFF. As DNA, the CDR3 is TGTGCCAGCAGTACCAGCGGGGGGGCTTTCCGAAACAATGAGCAGTTCTTC.

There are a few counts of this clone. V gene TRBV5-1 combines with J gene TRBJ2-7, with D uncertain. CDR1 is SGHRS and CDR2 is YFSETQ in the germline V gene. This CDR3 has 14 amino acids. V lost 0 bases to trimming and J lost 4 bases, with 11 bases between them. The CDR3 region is CASSLEAVAYEQYF. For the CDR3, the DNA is TGCGCCAGCAGCTTGGAGGCAGTAGCATACGAGCAGTACTTC.

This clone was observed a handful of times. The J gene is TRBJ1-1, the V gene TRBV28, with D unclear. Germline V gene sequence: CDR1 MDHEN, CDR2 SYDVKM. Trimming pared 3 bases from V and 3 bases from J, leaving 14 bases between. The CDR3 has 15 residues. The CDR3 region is CASSFPGAPDTEAFF. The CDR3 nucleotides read TGTGCCAGCAGTTTTCCCGGAGCCCCGGACACTGAAGCTTTCTTT. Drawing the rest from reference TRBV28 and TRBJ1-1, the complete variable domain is DVKVTQSSRYLVKRTGEKVFLECVQDMDHENMFWYRQDPGLGLRLIYFSYDVKMKEKGDIPEGYSVSREKKERFSLILESASTNQTSMYLCASSFPGAPDTEAFFGQGTRLTVV.

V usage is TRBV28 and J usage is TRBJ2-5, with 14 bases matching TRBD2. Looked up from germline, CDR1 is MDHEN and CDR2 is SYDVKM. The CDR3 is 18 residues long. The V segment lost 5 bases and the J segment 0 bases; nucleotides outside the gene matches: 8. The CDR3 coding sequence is TGTGCCAGCAGTATACCGGGACTAGCGGGAGCGTACCAAGAGACCCAGTACTTC. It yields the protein CASSIPGLAGAYQETQYF.

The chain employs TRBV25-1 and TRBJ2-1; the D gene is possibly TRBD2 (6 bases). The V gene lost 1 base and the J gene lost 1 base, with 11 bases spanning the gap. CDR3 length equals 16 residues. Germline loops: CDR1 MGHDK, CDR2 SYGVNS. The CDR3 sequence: CASSEFRDSSYNEQFF. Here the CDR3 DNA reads TGTGCCAGCAGTGAATTTAGGGACTCTTCCTACAATGAGCAGTTCTTC.

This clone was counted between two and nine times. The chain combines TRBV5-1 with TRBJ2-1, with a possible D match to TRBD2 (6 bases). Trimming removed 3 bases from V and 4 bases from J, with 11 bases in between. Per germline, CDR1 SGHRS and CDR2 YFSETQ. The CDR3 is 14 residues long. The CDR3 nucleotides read TGCGCCAGCAGCTCAGCGGGCTTGTACAATGAGCAGTTCTTC. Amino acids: CASSSAGLYNEQFF.

The CDR3 reads CASTPRAGGPGELFF. CDR3 nucleotides: TGTGCCAGCACACCTAGAGCGGGGGGGCCCGGGGAGCTGTTTTTT. V gene TRBV2 combines with J gene TRBJ2-2; 10 positions match TRBD2. The CDR3 sequence is 15 residues long. CDR1 is SNHLY and CDR2 is FYNNEI in the germline V gene. V trimming: 7 bases; J trimming: 6 bases; junction bases outside the gene matches: 8.

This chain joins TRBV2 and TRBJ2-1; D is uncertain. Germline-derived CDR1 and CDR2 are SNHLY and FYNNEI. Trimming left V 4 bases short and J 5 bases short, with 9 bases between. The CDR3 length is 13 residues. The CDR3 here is CASSVNRDNEQFF. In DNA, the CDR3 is TGTGCCAGCAGTGTTAACAGAGACAATGAGCAGTTCTTC.

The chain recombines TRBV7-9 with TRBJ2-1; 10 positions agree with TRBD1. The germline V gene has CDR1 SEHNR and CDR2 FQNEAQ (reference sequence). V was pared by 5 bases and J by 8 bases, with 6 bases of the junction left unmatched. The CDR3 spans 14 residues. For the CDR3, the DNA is TGTGCCAGCAGCCCAGGGACAGGGGTAGATGAGCAGTTCTTC. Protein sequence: CASSPGTGVDEQFF.